This T cell receptor beta chain was obtained from a study of cytomegalovirus exposure and HLA in healthy donors. The primer mix had 60 Vbeta and 13 Jbeta primers. Generated by immunoSEQ multiplex PCR, the TCRdb table keeps only in-frame clones and is missing some. This table has about 120,000 clones, roughly 74% appearing once. Sequenced input: PBMCs. The clonotype comes from a woman aged 25 to 39 in good health and CMV-seronegative.

This chain's CDR3 is CAWSPTGAEKLFF. The CDR3 bases are TGTGCCTGGAGTCCGACAGGCGCTGAAAAACTGTTTTTT. This chain connects TRBV30 to TRBJ1-4, with D possibly being TRBD1 (6 bases). Germline CDR1 is GTSNPN and CDR2 is SVGIG (reference sequence). The ends were cut back, 2 bases at V and 7 bases at J, with 11 bases in the middle. The CDR3 has 13 residues.